These T cell receptor beta chains were read from a single sample in a study of blood T cell repertoires in COVID-19. Data came from immunoSEQ multiplex PCR; TCRdb stores just in-frame clones and leaves some out. The sample consists of approximately 230,000 clones, almost 90% of them appearing once. Input material: peripheral blood. The receptors shown here come from an older man with acute or convalescent COVID-19. CDR3s include the opening cysteine and the closing phenylalanine or tryptophan. The order of the fields is CDR3 DNA, CDR3 protein, V gene, J gene, D gene, clone size, CDR3 length. D genes are given only for firm matches. Clone size is shown for a subset of rows, as once, few, many or a class of expanded clone.

cdr3_nt: TGCGCCAGCAGCCAAGATAGGGGCGCTGGGGACACCATATATTTT
cdr3_aa: CASSQDRGAGDTIYF
v_call: TRBV4-3
j_call: TRBJ1-3
d_call: -
clone_size: -
cdr3_length: 15

cdr3_nt: TGTGCCAGCAGCATGACTAGCTCCAGCAATGAGCAGTTCTTC
cdr3_aa: CASSMTSSSNEQFF
v_call: TRBV7-3
j_call: TRBJ2-1
d_call: TRBD2
clone_size: -
cdr3_length: 14

cdr3_nt: TGTGCCAGCAGTGAAGCAGTCAGTGCCTACGAGCAGTACTTC
cdr3_aa: CASSEAVSAYEQYF
v_call: TRBV2
j_call: TRBJ2-7
d_call: -
clone_size: -
cdr3_length: 14

cdr3_nt: TGTGCCAGCAAACCACAGGGGTTCTCTGGAAACACCATATATTTT
cdr3_aa: CASKPQGFSGNTIYF
v_call: TRBV5-6
j_call: TRBJ1-3
d_call: TRBD1
clone_size: -
cdr3_length: 15

cdr3_nt: TGCGCCAGCAGCTTACAGGATTACAATGAGCAGTTCTTC
cdr3_aa: CASSLQDYNEQFF
v_call: TRBV5-1
j_call: TRBJ2-1
d_call: -
clone_size: -
cdr3_length: 13

cdr3_nt: TGTGCCAGCAGCCTCCATAGAGTGAACACTGAAGCTTTCTTT
cdr3_aa: CASSLHRVNTEAFF
v_call: TRBV3-1/TRBV3-2
j_call: TRBJ1-1
d_call: -
clone_size: -
cdr3_length: 14

cdr3_nt: TGTGCCAGCAGCTTCCCTGGACTAAGCACAGATACGCAGTATTTT
cdr3_aa: CASSFPGLSTDTQYF
v_call: TRBV4-2
j_call: TRBJ2-3
d_call: -
clone_size: -
cdr3_length: 15

cdr3_nt: TGTGCCATCAGTGACCCGGAGACAGGATACATGAACACTGAAGCTTTCTTT
cdr3_aa: CAISDPETGYMNTEAFF
v_call: TRBV10-3
j_call: TRBJ1-1
d_call: -
clone_size: few
cdr3_length: 17

cdr3_nt: TGTGCCAGCAGCCCGGACAGGGGAAGTACTCAGCCCCAGCATTTT
cdr3_aa: CASSPDRGSTQPQHF
v_call: TRBV6-5
j_call: TRBJ1-5
d_call: TRBD1
clone_size: -
cdr3_length: 15

cdr3_nt: TGTGCCAGCAGCCAAGATTTCACGGAGGGAGGTGGAAACACCATATATTTT
cdr3_aa: CASSQDFTEGGGNTIYF
v_call: TRBV3-1/TRBV3-2
j_call: TRBJ1-3
d_call: -
clone_size: -
cdr3_length: 17

cdr3_nt: TGTGCCAGCAGCTTAGGCCATGCGGGAGGGCCCTGGTCTTACGAGCAGTACTTC
cdr3_aa: CASSLGHAGGPWSYEQYF
v_call: TRBV13
j_call: TRBJ2-7
d_call: TRBD2
clone_size: -
cdr3_length: 18

cdr3_nt: TGTGCCAGCACCAGACAGGGGAATAGCAATCAGCCCCAGCATTTT
cdr3_aa: CASTRQGNSNQPQHF
v_call: TRBV6-6
j_call: TRBJ1-5
d_call: TRBD1
clone_size: -
cdr3_length: 15

cdr3_nt: TGTGCCAGCAGGCGACAGATCAATCAGCCCCAGCATTTT
cdr3_aa: CASRRQINQPQHF
v_call: TRBV5-5
j_call: TRBJ1-5
d_call: -
clone_size: -
cdr3_length: 13

cdr3_nt: TGTGCCAGCAGTTTCTTAGGGCAGGGACTAGAGACCCAGTACTTC
cdr3_aa: CASSFLGQGLETQYF
v_call: TRBV28
j_call: TRBJ2-5
d_call: -
clone_size: -
cdr3_length: 15

cdr3_nt: TGTGCCACCTCACAGGGTCGCAGCAAGTCACCCCTCCACTTT
cdr3_aa: CATSQGRSKSPLHF
v_call: TRBV25-1
j_call: TRBJ1-6
d_call: -
clone_size: -
cdr3_length: 14

cdr3_nt: TGCGCCAGCAGCCAAGTCGGCGTAGGGGCGCAAAACTCACCCCTCCACTTT
cdr3_aa: CASSQVGVGAQNSPLHF
v_call: TRBV4-1
j_call: TRBJ1-6
d_call: -
clone_size: -
cdr3_length: 17

cdr3_nt: TGCGCCAGCAGCCAAGTGACGGCTAGCGGCCCCTACGAGCAGTACTTC
cdr3_aa: CASSQVTASGPYEQYF
v_call: TRBV4-1
j_call: TRBJ2-7
d_call: TRBD2
clone_size: -
cdr3_length: 16

cdr3_nt: TGTGCCAGCAGTAACAGGGGGCGGAGGAATGAGCAGTTCTTC
cdr3_aa: CASSNRGRRNEQFF
v_call: TRBV7-9
j_call: TRBJ2-1
d_call: TRBD1
clone_size: -
cdr3_length: 14

cdr3_nt: TGTGCCATCAGTGAGGACGCCAAGCGTCTTAACAATGAGCAGTTCTTC
cdr3_aa: CAISEDAKRLNNEQFF
v_call: TRBV10-3
j_call: TRBJ2-1
d_call: -
clone_size: -
cdr3_length: 16

cdr3_nt: TGTGCCAGCAGCTTGAGGACTAGCGGGAGTAGCGAGCAGTTCTTC
cdr3_aa: CASSLRTSGSSEQFF
v_call: TRBV11-3
j_call: TRBJ2-1
d_call: TRBD2
clone_size: -
cdr3_length: 15

cdr3_nt: TGTGCCAGCAGCCCGGACAGGGTGAGGCCCTATAATTCACCCCTCCACTTT
cdr3_aa: CASSPDRVRPYNSPLHF
v_call: TRBV7-2
j_call: TRBJ1-6
d_call: TRBD1
clone_size: once
cdr3_length: 17

cdr3_nt: TGTGCCAGTAGTGACCCGGGGGGGGCAGAGACCCAGTACTTC
cdr3_aa: CASSDPGGAETQYF
v_call: TRBV19
j_call: TRBJ2-5
d_call: TRBD2
clone_size: -
cdr3_length: 14

cdr3_nt: TGTGCCAGCACCCTAGCCAACACAGATACGCAGTATTTT
cdr3_aa: CASTLANTDTQYF
v_call: TRBV2
j_call: TRBJ2-3
d_call: -
clone_size: -
cdr3_length: 13

cdr3_nt: TGCGCCAGCAGCTTGGTGGGCCAGCCGAACACCGGGGAGCTGTTTTTT
cdr3_aa: CASSLVGQPNTGELFF
v_call: TRBV5-1
j_call: TRBJ2-2
d_call: -
clone_size: -
cdr3_length: 16

cdr3_nt: TGCGCCAGCAGCTTGGAACTAGCGGACACCGGGGAGCTGTTTTTT
cdr3_aa: CASSLELADTGELFF
v_call: TRBV5-1
j_call: TRBJ2-2
d_call: TRBD2
clone_size: -
cdr3_length: 15

cdr3_nt: TGTGCCAGTAGTCCCCAAGGAGGAGGGCCGGAGCCCCAGCATTTT
cdr3_aa: CASSPQGGGPEPQHF
v_call: TRBV19
j_call: TRBJ1-5
d_call: -
clone_size: -
cdr3_length: 15

cdr3_nt: TGCAGCGTTGCCACTAGCGCCACATATGGCGACCCCTACGAGCAGTACTTC
cdr3_aa: CSVATSATYGDPYEQYF
v_call: TRBV29-1
j_call: TRBJ2-7
d_call: TRBD2
clone_size: -
cdr3_length: 17

cdr3_nt: TGTGCCAGCAGTGGCTGGGGGGGCTCTGGAAACACCATATATTTT
cdr3_aa: CASSGWGGSGNTIYF
v_call: TRBV5-5
j_call: TRBJ1-3
d_call: -
clone_size: -
cdr3_length: 15

cdr3_nt: TGTGCCAGCTCACCAGTCCAGACAGGTTATCAGCCCCAGCATTTT
cdr3_aa: CASSPVQTGYQPQHF
v_call: TRBV18
j_call: TRBJ1-5
d_call: -
clone_size: -
cdr3_length: 15

cdr3_nt: TGTGCCAGCAGTCGGACAGGGACAGATCAGCCCCAGCATTTT
cdr3_aa: CASSRTGTDQPQHF
v_call: TRBV27
j_call: TRBJ1-5
d_call: TRBD1
clone_size: -
cdr3_length: 14

cdr3_nt: TGTGCCAGCAGTAAGGGACAGAAAAACATTCAGTACTTC
cdr3_aa: CASSKGQKNIQYF
v_call: TRBV12-3/TRBV12-4
j_call: TRBJ2-4
d_call: TRBD1
clone_size: -
cdr3_length: 13

cdr3_nt: TGTGCCAGTACCGGGCCTCTTAGCGCTGGAAACACCATATATTTT
cdr3_aa: CASTGPLSAGNTIYF
v_call: TRBV28
j_call: TRBJ1-3
d_call: -
clone_size: -
cdr3_length: 15

cdr3_nt: TGTGCCAGCAGCCACTTACCAAGCACAGATACGCAGTATTTT
cdr3_aa: CASSHLPSTDTQYF
v_call: TRBV6-6
j_call: TRBJ2-3
d_call: -
clone_size: -
cdr3_length: 14